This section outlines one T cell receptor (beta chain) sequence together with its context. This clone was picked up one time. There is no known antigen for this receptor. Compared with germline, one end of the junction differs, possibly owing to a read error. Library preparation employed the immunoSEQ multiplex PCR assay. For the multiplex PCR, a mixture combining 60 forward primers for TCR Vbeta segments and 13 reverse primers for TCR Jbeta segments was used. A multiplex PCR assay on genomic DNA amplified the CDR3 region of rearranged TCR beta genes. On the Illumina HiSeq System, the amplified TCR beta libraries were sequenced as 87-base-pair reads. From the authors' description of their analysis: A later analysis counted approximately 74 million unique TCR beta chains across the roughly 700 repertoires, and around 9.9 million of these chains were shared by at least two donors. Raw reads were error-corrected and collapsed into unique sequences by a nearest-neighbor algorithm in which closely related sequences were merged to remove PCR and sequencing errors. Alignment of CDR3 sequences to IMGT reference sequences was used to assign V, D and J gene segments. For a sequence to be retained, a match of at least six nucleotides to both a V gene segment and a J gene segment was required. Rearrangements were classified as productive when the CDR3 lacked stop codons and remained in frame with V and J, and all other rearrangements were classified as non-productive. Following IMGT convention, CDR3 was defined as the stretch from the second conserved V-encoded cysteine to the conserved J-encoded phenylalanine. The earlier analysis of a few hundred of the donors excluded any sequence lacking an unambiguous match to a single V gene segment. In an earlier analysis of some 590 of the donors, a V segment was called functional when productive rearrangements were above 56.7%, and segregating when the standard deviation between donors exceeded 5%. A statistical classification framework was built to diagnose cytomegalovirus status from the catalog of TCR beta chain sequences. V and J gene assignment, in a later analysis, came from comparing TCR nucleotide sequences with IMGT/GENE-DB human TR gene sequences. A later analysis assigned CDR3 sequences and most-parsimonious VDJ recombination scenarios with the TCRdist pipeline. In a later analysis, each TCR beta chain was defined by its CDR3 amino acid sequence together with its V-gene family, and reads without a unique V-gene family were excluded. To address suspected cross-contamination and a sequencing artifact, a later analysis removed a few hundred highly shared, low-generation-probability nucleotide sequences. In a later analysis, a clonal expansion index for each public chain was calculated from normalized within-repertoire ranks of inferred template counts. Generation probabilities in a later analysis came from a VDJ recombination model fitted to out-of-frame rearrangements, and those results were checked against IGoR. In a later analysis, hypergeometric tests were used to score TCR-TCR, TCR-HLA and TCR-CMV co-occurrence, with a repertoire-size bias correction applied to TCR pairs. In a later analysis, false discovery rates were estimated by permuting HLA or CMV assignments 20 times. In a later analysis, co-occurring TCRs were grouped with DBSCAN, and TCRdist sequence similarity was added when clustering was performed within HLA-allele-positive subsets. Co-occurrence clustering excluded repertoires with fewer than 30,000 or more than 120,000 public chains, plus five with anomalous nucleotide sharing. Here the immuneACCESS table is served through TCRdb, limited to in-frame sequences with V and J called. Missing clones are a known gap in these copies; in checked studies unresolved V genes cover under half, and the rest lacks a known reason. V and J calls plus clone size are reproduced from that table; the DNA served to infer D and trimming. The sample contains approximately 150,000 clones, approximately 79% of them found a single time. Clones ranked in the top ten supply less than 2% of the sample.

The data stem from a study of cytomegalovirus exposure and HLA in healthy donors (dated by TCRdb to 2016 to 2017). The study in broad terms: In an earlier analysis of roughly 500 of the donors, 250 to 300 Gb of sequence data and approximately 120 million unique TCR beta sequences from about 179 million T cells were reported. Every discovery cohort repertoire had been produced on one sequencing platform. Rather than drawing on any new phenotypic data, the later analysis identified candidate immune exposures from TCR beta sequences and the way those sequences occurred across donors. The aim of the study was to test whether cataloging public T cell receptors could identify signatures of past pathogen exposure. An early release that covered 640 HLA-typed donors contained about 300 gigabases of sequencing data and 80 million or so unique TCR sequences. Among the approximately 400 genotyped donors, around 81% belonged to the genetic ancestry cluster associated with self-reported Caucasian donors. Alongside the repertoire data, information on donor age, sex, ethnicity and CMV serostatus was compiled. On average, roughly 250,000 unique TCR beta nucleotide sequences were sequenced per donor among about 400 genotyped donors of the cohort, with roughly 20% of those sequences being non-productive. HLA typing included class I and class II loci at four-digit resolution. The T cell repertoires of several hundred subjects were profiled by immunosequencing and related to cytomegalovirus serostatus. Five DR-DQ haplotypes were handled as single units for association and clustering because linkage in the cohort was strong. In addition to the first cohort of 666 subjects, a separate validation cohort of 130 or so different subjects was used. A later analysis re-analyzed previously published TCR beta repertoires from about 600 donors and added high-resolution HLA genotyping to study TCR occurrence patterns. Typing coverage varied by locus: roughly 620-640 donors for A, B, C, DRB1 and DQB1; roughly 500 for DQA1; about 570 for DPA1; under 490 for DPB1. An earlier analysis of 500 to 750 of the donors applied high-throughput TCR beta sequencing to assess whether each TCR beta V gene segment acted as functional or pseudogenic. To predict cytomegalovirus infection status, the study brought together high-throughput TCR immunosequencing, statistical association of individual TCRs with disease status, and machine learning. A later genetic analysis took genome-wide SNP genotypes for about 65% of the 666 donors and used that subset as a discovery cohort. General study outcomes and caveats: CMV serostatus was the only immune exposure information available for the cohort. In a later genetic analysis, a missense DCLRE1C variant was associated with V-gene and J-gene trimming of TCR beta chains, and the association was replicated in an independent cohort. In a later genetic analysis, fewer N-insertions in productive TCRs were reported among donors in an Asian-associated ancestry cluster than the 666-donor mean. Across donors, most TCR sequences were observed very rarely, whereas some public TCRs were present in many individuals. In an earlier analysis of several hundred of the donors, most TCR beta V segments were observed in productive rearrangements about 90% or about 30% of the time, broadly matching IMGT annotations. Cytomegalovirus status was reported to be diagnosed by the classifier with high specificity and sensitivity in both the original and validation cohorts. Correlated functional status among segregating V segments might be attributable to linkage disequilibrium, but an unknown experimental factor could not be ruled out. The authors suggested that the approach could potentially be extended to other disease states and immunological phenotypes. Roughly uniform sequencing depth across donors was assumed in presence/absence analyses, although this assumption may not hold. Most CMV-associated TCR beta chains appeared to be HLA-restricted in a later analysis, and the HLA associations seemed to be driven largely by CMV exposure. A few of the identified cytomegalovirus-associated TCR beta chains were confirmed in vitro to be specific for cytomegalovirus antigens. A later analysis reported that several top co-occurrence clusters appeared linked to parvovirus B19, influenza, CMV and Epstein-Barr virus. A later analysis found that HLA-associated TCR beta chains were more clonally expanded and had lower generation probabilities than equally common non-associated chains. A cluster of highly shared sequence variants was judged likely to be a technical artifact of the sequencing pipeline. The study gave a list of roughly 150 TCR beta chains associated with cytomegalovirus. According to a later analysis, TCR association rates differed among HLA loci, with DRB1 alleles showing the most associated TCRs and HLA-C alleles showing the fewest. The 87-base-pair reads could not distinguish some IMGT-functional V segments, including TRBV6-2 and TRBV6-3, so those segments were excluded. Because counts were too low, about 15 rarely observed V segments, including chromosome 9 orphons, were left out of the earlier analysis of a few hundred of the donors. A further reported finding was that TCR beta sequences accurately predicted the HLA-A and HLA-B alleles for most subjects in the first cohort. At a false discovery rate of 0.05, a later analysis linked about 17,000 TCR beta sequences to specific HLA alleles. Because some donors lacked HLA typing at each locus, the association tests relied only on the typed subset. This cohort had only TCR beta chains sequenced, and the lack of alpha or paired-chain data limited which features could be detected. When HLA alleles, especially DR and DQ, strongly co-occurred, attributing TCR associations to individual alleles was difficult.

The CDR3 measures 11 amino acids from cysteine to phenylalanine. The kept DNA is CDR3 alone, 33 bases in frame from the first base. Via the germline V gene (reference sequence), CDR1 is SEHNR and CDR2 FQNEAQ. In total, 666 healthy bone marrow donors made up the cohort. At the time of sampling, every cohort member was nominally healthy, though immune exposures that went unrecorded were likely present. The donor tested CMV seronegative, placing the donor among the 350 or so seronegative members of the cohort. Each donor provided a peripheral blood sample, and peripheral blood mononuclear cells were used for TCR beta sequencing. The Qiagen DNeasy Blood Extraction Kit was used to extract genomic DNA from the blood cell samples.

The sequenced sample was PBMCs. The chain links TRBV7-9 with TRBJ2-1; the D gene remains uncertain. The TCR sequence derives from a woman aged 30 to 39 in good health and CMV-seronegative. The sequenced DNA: TGTTCCAGCAGCTCTCCCAATGAGCAGTTCTTC. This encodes CSSSSPNEQFF.